These 20 T cell receptor beta chains came from one sample sequenced in a study of human T cells and chemical hapten exposure. TCRdb used MiXCR to reprocess the RACE reads, holding one entry per CDR3 protein. The sample holds approximately 370,000 distinct CDR3 sequences, around 5.5% seen once. Time point indicated: pre-sensitization, week 0. Stated treatment: therapeutic diphenylcyclopropenone sensitization with weekly scalp DPC. This sample comprised whole blood, obtained in connection with sensitization to the hapten diphenylcyclopropenone (DPC). The source of these receptors is a woman younger than 30 with alopecia areata. Some clones in this sample may be carry-over from other donors' samples.

The chain has TRBV7-2 and TRBJ1-3; D remains ambiguous. V was clipped by 0 bases and J by 0 bases, with 6 bases between them. Germline V gene lookup returns CDR1 SGHTA and CDR2 FQGNSA. The CDR3 loop spans 15 amino acids. CDR3 nucleotide sequence: TGTGCCAGCAGCTTAGCGGGGTTCTCTGGAAACACCATATATTTT. Translation gives CASSLAGFSGNTIYF. The entire variable domain, with the rest obtained from reference TRBV7-2 and TRBJ1-3, is as follows: GAGVSQSPSNKVTEKGKDVELRCDPISGHTALYWYRQSLGQGLEFLIYFQGNSAPDKSGLPSDRFSAERTGGSVSTLTIQRTQQEDSAVYLCASSLAGFSGNTIYFGEGSWLTVV.

This clonotype was counted ten times or more. The rearrangement uses TRBV15 and TRBJ2-3; D gene ambiguous. CDR3 length: 15 residues. The V and J ends lost 1 base and 4 bases respectively, with 12 bases between them. Germline CDR1 and CDR2: LNHNV and YYDKDF (reference sequence). CDR3 region: CATSRGQEFADTQYF. For the CDR3, the DNA is TGTGCCACCAGCAGAGGCCAGGAGTTTGCAGATACGCAGTATTTT.

This clonotype was found a few times. The rearrangement joins TRBV5-6 to TRBJ1-4; no definite D call. CDR1 and CDR2 (germline): SGHDT, YYEEEE. The CDR3 totals 15 residues. V gave up 2 bases and J gave up 8 bases, with 16 bases separating them. As DNA, the CDR3 is TGTGCCAGCAGCTTATCGAGCGCCGGCGGGGAAAAACTGTTTTTT. Translation: CASSLSSAGGEKLFF.

This clonotype was seen at least ten times. The chain couples TRBV24-1 to TRBJ2-3; perhaps TRBD2 as D (5 bases). The germline V gene encodes CDR1 KGHDR and CDR2 SFDVKD. Trimming took 9 bases from V and 2 from J, leaving 14 bases between them. This CDR3 comprises 14 residues. The CDR3 DNA reads TGTGCCACCGCAAACGGGGTAACCACAGATACGCAGTATTTT. This translates into CATANGVTTDTQYF.

This clonotype has at least ten counts. This chain uses TRBV6-2 or TRBV6-3 with TRBJ1-6; the D gene is possibly TRBD1 (6 bases). V lost 9 bases to trimming and J lost 7 bases, with 16 bases between them. The CDR3 is 14 residues long. Germline-derived CDR1 and CDR2 are MNHEY and SVGEGT. The CDR3 loop reads CARDYRAGNSPLHF. As DNA, the CDR3 is TGTGCCAGGGACTACAGGGCTGGCAATTCACCCCTCCACTTT.

This clonotype was detected a few times. This sequence joins TRBV12-3 or TRBV12-4 and TRBJ2-1, with 11 bases fitting TRBD2. V was clipped by 6 bases and J by 7 bases; unmatched bases: 14. The CDR3 runs 17 residues. The CDR3 nucleotides read TGTGCCAGCAGCCCGATTCGTAGCGGGGGGGCCATAAATGAGCAGTTCTTC. It is translated as CASSPIRSGGAINEQFF.

Details on this clonotype: One base away lies a much larger clone, so this may be a sequencing read error. The chain is built from TRBV2 and TRBJ2-2, with D uncertain. V was trimmed by 8 bases and J by 6 bases, leaving 16 bases between them. This CDR3 has 14 amino acids. Germline CDR1 and CDR2: SNHLY and FYNNEI. The DNA of the CDR3 is TGTGCCAGCCATACGCAGACTGTTGCCGGGGAGCTGTTTTTT. Translating it yields CASHTQTVAGELFF.

As for this clonotype: Given a much more abundant clone one base away, this may be a read error. This rearrangement joins TRBV7-8 to TRBJ2-3, with a weak D call TRBD2 (5 bases). Germline CDR1 SGHVS, CDR2 FQNEAQ. CDR3 length equals 14 residues. This CDR3 reads CASRAGVLPDMQYF. CDR3 sequence (DNA): TGTGCCAGCAGAGCCGGGGTCTTGCCAGATATGCAGTATTTT.

This clonotype has a count of ten or more. The chain is built from TRBV21-1 and TRBJ2-7; no check of the table's D call, TRBD1, against the DNA was made. TRBV21-1 represents a pseudogene. The CDR3 consists of 17 residues. DNA for the CDR3: TGTGCCAGCAGCAAAAGAAAAGGGCAGGGCGTCGGGTTGGAGCAGTACTTC. Translation gives CASSKRKGQGVGLEQYF.

Of note for this clonotype: Germline is not matched at one junction end, which may reflect a read error. The chain joins TRBV23-1 to TRBJ2-7; possibly TRBD1 for D (6 bases). TRBV23-1 is assigned to the ORF class and has an uncertain function. The CDR3 extends over 8 amino acids. DNA of the CDR3: TGCGCCAGCAAACAGGGAAACTTC. The encoded protein is CASKQGNF.

The chain has TRBV7-9 and TRBJ1-1; D unresolved. With 2 bases removed from V and 3 bases from J, the gap between germline ends came to 7 bases. The CDR3 sequence is 13 residues long. From germline, CDR1 is SEHNR and CDR2 FQNEAQ (reference sequence). This CDR3 reads CASSLKRDTEAFF. The CDR3 nucleotides read TGTGCCAGCAGCTTAAAACGAGACACTGAAGCTTTCTTT. Complete variable domain (other parts from reference TRBV7-9 and TRBJ1-1): DTGVSQNPRHKITKRGQNVTFRCDPISEHNRLYWYRQTLGQGPEFLTYFQNEAQLEKSRLLSDRFSAERPKGSFSTLEIQRTEQGDSAMYLCASSLKRDTEAFFGQGTRLTVV.

This clonotype occurred many times. The V and J genes are TRBV10-3 and TRBJ2-2; 7 positions match TRBD1. CDR3 size: 18 residues. With 0 bases clipped from V and 6 bases from J, the junction kept 13 bases outside the gene matches. Germline V gene sequence: CDR1 ENHRY, CDR2 SYGVKD. The CDR3 here is CAISESSPGQPLSGELFF. The CDR3, as DNA: TGTGCCATCAGTGAGTCGTCTCCGGGACAGCCTCTCTCCGGGGAGCTGTTTTTT.

This clonotype was counted only a few times. The gene calls are TRBV11-2 and TRBJ1-4, with D unresolved. Germline V CDR1 and CDR2: SGHAT, FQNNGV. The length of the CDR3 is 16 residues. V was clipped by 3 bases and J by 0 bases, with 11 bases between them. The CDR3 sequence: CASSFGDTSTNEKLFF. CDR3 in DNA: TGTGCCAGCAGCTTTGGAGACACTTCAACTAATGAAAAACTGTTTTTT.

This clonotype was seen a handful of times. This rearrangement joins TRBV24-1 to TRBJ2-1; D is unresolved. Trimming left V 4 bases short and J 7 bases short, with 16 bases between. The CDR3 covers 15 residues. Germline loops: CDR1 KGHDR, CDR2 SFDVKD. For the CDR3, the DNA is TGTGCCACCAGTGAACCGGGTCGCCCATGGAATGAGCAGTTCTTC. Residues: CATSEPGRPWNEQFF.

This chain joins TRBV20-1 and TRBJ2-1, with 9 bases matching TRBD2. Germline CDR1 DFQATT, CDR2 SNEGSKA (reference sequence). The CDR3 runs 15 residues. J gave up 4 bases and V 6 bases, and 10 bases lay outside the gene matches. The CDR3 region is CSATRGSGRYNEQFF. In nucleotides, the CDR3 is TGCAGTGCAACCCGGGGTAGCGGGAGATACAATGAGCAGTTCTTC.

The chain links TRBV6-1 to TRBJ2-3; 11 bases agree with TRBD2. This CDR3 is built from 19 residues. With V trimmed by 5 bases and J by 1 base, 14 bases remained unmatched. CDR1 and CDR2 from the germline V gene are MNHNS and SASEGT. The CDR3 region is CASSPAMEASGGRTDTQYF. The CDR3 DNA is TGTGCCAGCAGTCCGGCGATGGAAGCTAGCGGGGGGCGCACAGATACGCAGTATTTT.

The sample holds a few counts of this clonotype. V usage is TRBV9 and J usage is TRBJ2-1; D may be TRBD1 or TRBD2 (5 bases each). CDR3 length: 14 amino acids. With 4 bases removed from V and 6 bases from J, the gap between germline ends came to 14 bases. In germline, CDR1 is SGDLS, CDR2 YYNGEE. The CDR3 coding sequence is TGTGCCAGCAGCCACCTAGGTGGGGGCAATGAGCAGTTCTTC. It encodes CASSHLGGGNEQFF.

This clonotype was seen repeatedly, ten times or more. CDR3 bases: TGTGCCAGCAGCTCCTACGGACTCGATAATCGACTCCAGCATTTT. Translating it yields CASSSYGLDNRLQHF. V is TRBV28 and J is TRBJ1-5; D is unresolved. The CDR3 has 15 amino acids. Germline CDR1 and CDR2: MDHEN and SYDVKM. V was trimmed by 6 bases and J by 12 bases, leaving 24 bases between them.

This rearrangement joins TRBV6-2 or TRBV6-3 to TRBJ2-1, with 9 bases that match TRBD1. This CDR3 is 14 amino acids long. Germline loops: CDR1 MNHEY, CDR2 SVGEGT. The V and J ends lost 6 bases and 9 bases, in that order; junction bases with no gene match: 9. This chain's CDR3 is CASRAGTGYSEQFF. The DNA of the CDR3 is TGTGCCAGCAGGGCCGGGACAGGGTATTCTGAGCAGTTCTTC.

This clonotype was seen at least ten times. J is TRBJ1-2 and V is TRBV7-8; TRBD1 agrees at 7 bases. Germline CDR1 SGHVS, CDR2 FQNEAQ. The CDR3 has 14 residues. Unmatched junction bases numbered 4, after V lost 4 bases and J lost 2 bases. CDR3 loop: CASSWLGQNYGYTF. The CDR3 coding sequence is TGTGCCAGCAGCTGGCTGGGACAGAACTATGGCTACACCTTC.